These 16 T cell receptor beta chains came from one sample sequenced in a study of naive and memory T cell subsets. Broader study findings: Naive repertoires, especially CD8, held a few larger clonotypes, possibly memory cells re-expressing CD45RA.

Their antigens are not known. Both TRBC1 and TRBC2 were covered by a beta constant-region primer of two equimolar oligonucleotides. The ligated cDNA underwent four PCR rounds using SP2 and nested alpha and beta constant-region primers. Via MiXCR, TCRdb re-called the UMI-ligation and nested PCR reads, giving one row per CDR3 protein. The sample yields over 110,000 distinct CDR3 sequences, 15% to 20% seen once. Sequencing used naive CD8+ T cells from blood. These receptors all come from a human donor in good health.

CDR3 bases: TGTGCCACCCAAGTTGGAGAGCAGTACTTC. It yields the protein CATQVGEQYF. The chain has TRBV28 and TRBJ2-7; D remains ambiguous. CDR3 length: 10 residues. With 10 bases removed from V and 7 bases from J, the gap between germline ends came to 11 bases. Germline V gene sequence: CDR1 MDHEN, CDR2 SYDVKM. Based on the CDR3 plus reference TRBV28 and TRBJ2-7, the full variable domain is DVKVTQSSRYLVKRTGEKVFLECVQDMDHENMFWYRQDPGLGLRLIYFSYDVKMKEKGDIPEGYSVSREKKERFSLILESASTNQTSMYLCATQVGEQYFGPGTRLTVT.

This rearrangement joins TRBV5-1 to TRBJ2-5; 12 nucleotides agree with TRBD1. The CDR3 consists of 18 residues. V gave up 0 bases and J gave up 3 bases; unmatched junction bases: 9. Per germline, CDR1 SGHRS and CDR2 YFSETQ. CDR3 DNA: TGCGCCAGCAGCTTGGGAGACAGGGACAGGGGGCTGGAAGAGACCCAGTACTTC. Its translation is CASSLGDRDRGLEETQYF.

The V gene is TRBV7-2, the J gene TRBJ2-5; D tentatively reads TRBD1 or TRBD2 (7 bases each). CDR1 and CDR2 from the germline V gene are SGHTA and FQGNSA. The CDR3 consists of 15 residues. The germline V and J ends were trimmed by 4 bases and 4 bases, with 16 bases remaining between them. The CDR3 DNA sequence: TGTGCCAGCAGCTCGTACAGGGGAGGGGCAGAGACCCAGTACTTC. It specifies CASSSYRGGAETQYF.

Here the CDR3 DNA reads TGTGCCAGCAGTTACTCCGAAAAACAGGAGACCCAGTACTTC. Its translation is CASSYSEKQETQYF. The chain employs TRBV6-5 and TRBJ2-5; D unresolved. The V end was cut by 0 bases, the J end by 5 bases, with 10 bases between. The CDR3 covers 14 residues. Germline V gene lookup returns CDR1 MNHEY and CDR2 SVGAGI.

This clonotype was counted a few times. The chain couples TRBV9 to TRBJ2-5, with D perhaps given as TRBD1 or TRBD2 (5 bases each). Trimming pared 0 bases from V and 4 bases from J, leaving 13 bases between. CDR1 is SGDLS, CDR2 YYNGEE, per germline. This CDR3 contains 15 residues. CDR3 DNA sequence: TGTGCCAGCAGCGTAGTTGTGGGGGAAGGAGAGACCCAGTACTTC. Translated, it gives CASSVVVGEGETQYF.

Note on this clonotype: Because the CDR3's place on the DNA is in doubt, the DNA is left out and the CDR3 is given as listed by TCRdb. This chain uses TRBV28 with TRBJ2-6; the table names TRBD1, a call not compared with the DNA. 18 amino acids form the CDR3, both terminal residues included. The germline CDR1 and CDR2 sequences are MDHEN and SYDVKM. CDR3: CASSLERDRHSGANVLTF.

Regarding this clonotype: Its ends do not fully match the called genes, so a read error is possible. This rearrangement joins TRBV12-3 or TRBV12-4 to TRBJ1-1, with a possible D match to TRBD1 (5 bases). The CDR3 has 17 residues. The CDR3 nucleotides read TGTGTCAGCAGTCCTCCGGGCAGGGATCTTTGGAACACTGAAGCTTTCTTT. Encoded protein: CVSSPPGRDLWNTEAFF.

This clonotype has more than one count but fewer than ten. The J gene is TRBJ2-7, the V gene TRBV19; TRBD2 matches 14 bases. The V and J ends lost 6 bases and 3 bases, in that order; junction bases with no gene match: 1. The CDR3 has 14 residues. Germline loops: CDR1 LNHDA, CDR2 SQIVND (reference sequence). CDR3: CASRGLAGGYEQYF. Here the CDR3 DNA reads TGTGCCAGTAGAGGACTAGCGGGAGGCTACGAGCAGTACTTC.

This clonotype was detected a few times. The rearrangement uses TRBV4-1 and TRBJ1-5; D ambiguous. CDR3 length equals 12 residues. Germline assignment: CDR1 MGHRA and CDR2 YSYEKL. Trimming removed 0 bases from V and 5 bases from J, with 2 bases in between. DNA of the CDR3: TGCGCCAGCAGCCAAGAGGATCAGCCCCAGCATTTT. Protein product: CASSQEDQPQHF.

This clonotype was recorded a few times. This CDR3 reads CASSRDGNYNEQFF. As DNA, the CDR3 is TGTGCCAGCAGCCGGGACGGTAACTACAATGAGCAGTTCTTC. The rearrangement joins TRBV27 to TRBJ2-1; D might be TRBD1 or TRBD2, each matching 5 bases. The CDR3 runs 14 residues. V lost 6 bases to trimming and J lost 3 bases, with 12 bases between them. Germline V gene data show CDR1 as MNHEY and CDR2 as SMNVEV (reference sequence).

This rearrangement joins TRBV5-1 to TRBJ1-2; tentatively, D is TRBD1 (6 bases). V was pared by 3 bases and J by 7 bases, with 16 bases between. CDR1 SGHRS and CDR2 YFSETQ come from the germline V gene. This CDR3 region has 14 residues. In DNA form, the CDR3 reads TGCGCCAGCAGCTATCAAGAGGGGGGGTCTGGCTACACCTTC. Translation: CASSYQEGGSGYTF. The full variable domain, its missing parts supplied by reference TRBV5-1 and TRBJ1-2, is KAGVTQTPRYLIKTRGQQVTLSCSPISGHRSVSWYQQTPGQGLQFLFEYFSETQRNKGNFPGRFSGRQFSNSRSEMNVSTLELGDSALYLCASSYQEGGSGYTFGSGTRLTVV.

This rearrangement joins TRBV20-1 to TRBJ2-7, with 8 bases identical to TRBD2. V was clipped by 1 base and J by 3 bases; unmatched bases: 8. From germline, CDR1 is DFQATT and CDR2 SNEGSKA (reference sequence). The CDR3 spans 15 residues. This CDR3 reads CSARVVERENYEQYF. The CDR3 coding sequence is TGCAGTGCTAGAGTGGTTGAGCGGGAGAACTACGAGCAGTACTTC.

The rearrangement links TRBV5-1 to TRBJ2-5; possibly TRBD2 for D (6 bases). Looked up from germline, CDR1 is SGHRS and CDR2 is YFSETQ. The CDR3 sequence is 13 residues long. The V and J ends lost 0 bases and 8 bases respectively, with 11 bases between them. Written as DNA, the CDR3 is TGCGCCAGCAGCTTGGATGGCGGGGTAACCCAGTACTTC. Encoded protein: CASSLDGGVTQYF.

A few counts support this clonotype. The chain uses TRBV19 and TRBJ2-1; no clear D. Germline lookup yields CDR1 LNHDA and CDR2 SQIVND (reference sequence). This CDR3 contains 13 residues. Trimming removed 3 bases at V and 5 bases at J, with 8 bases between. The CDR3 region is CASSIIVHNEQFF. The CDR3 DNA sequence: TGTGCCAGTAGTATCATAGTTCACAATGAGCAGTTCTTC.

The chain has TRBV4-1 and TRBJ1-1, with D unclear. The length of the CDR3 is 16 residues. V lost 0 bases to trimming and J lost 0 bases, with 11 bases between them. CDR1 MGHRA and CDR2 YSYEKL come from the germline V gene. DNA of the CDR3: TGCGCCAGCAGCCAAGATTCCCAAATCATGAACACTGAAGCTTTCTTT. Protein product: CASSQDSQIMNTEAFF.

There are a few counts of this clonotype. The chain recombines TRBV29-1 with TRBJ2-7; TRBD2 aligns across 9 bases. Germline assignment: CDR1 SQVTM and CDR2 ANQGSEA. V was pared by 6 bases and J by 3 bases, with 6 bases of the junction left unmatched. This CDR3 comprises 13 residues. The CDR3 sequence: CSVDSGRGYEQYF. In nucleotides, the CDR3 is TGCAGCGTAGATAGCGGGAGAGGCTACGAGCAGTACTTC.